The rows below give T cell receptor beta chains drawn from one sample of a study of regulatory T cells in long-lasting Graves disease. TCRdb re-called the multiplex PCR reads with MiXCR, one entry per CDR3 protein. The repertoire has roughly 420,000 distinct CDR3 sequences, 14% of them found once; the top ten carry approximately 17%. These data also featured in a second study, about T cells in Graves' hyperthyroidism and ophthalmopathy.

The starting material was peripheral blood mononuclear cells (PBMCs), obtained at new diagnosis, from a patient treated with antithyroid drugs. The receptors originated from a woman in her forties or fifties with Graves disease. Both conserved end residues are part of each CDR3. A D gene is named only where the DNA matches it firmly. Only some rows state a clone size, as once, few, many or a class for expanded clones.

abundance	v_gene	d_gene	j_gene	CDR3aa	CDR3nt
many	TRBV28	-	TRBJ2-7	CASSLSANPRFEQYF	TGTGCCAGCAGTTTATCCGCTAATCCGAGGTTTGAGCAGTACTTC
few	TRBV4-1	TRBD1	TRBJ1-5	CASSKDRGSGENQPQHF	TGCGCCAGCAGCAAGGACAGGGGGTCGGGAGAGAATCAGCCCCAGCATTTT
many	TRBV11-2	-	TRBJ2-7	CASSSISLGPGTPPYEQYF	TGTGCCAGCAGCTCGATTAGTTTGGGCCCCGGGACACCGCCCTACGAGCAGTACTTC
-	TRBV4-1	-	TRBJ2-7	CASSQLPAPYEQYF	TGCGCCAGCAGCCAGCTTCCGGCCCCCTACGAGCAGTACTTC
many	TRBV27	TRBD2	TRBJ2-1	CASSLRERDLRGEQFF	TGTGCCAGCAGTTTAAGGGAGCGGGACCTCCGGGGTGAGCAGTTCTTC
-	TRBV5-1	-	TRBJ2-1	CASSSGSLSSYNEQFF	TGCGCCAGCAGCTCGGGTTCATTGAGCTCCTACAATGAGCAGTTCTTC
many	TRBV27	-	TRBJ2-1	CASSVPRDIGYNEQFF	TGTGCCAGCAGTGTCCCCCGGGACATAGGATACAATGAGCAGTTCTTC
few	TRBV6-2/TRBV6-3	-	TRBJ2-7	CASSSSLPSYEQYF	TGTGCCAGCAGCTCTAGCCTCCCCTCCTACGAGCAGTACTTC
many	TRBV11-2	-	TRBJ2-3	CASSLILEKTDTQYF	TGTGCCAGCAGCTTAATCTTGGAGAAGACAGATACGCAGTATTTT
few	TRBV5-1	TRBD2	TRBJ2-3	CAATPGTSATDTQYF	TGCGCCGCTACGCCCGGGACTAGCGCCACAGATACGCAGTATTTT
many	TRBV30	-	TRBJ2-3	CAWKSGPTDTQYF	TGTGCCTGGAAGTCGGGTCCCACAGATACGCAGTATTTT
many	TRBV2	TRBD2	TRBJ2-2	CASSVSGRATGELFF	TGTGCCAGCAGTGTAAGCGGGAGAGCCACCGGGGAGCTGTTTTTT
few	TRBV5-1	-	TRBJ1-1	CASSLAYQTGVNTEAFF	TGCGCCAGCAGCTTGGCCTATCAGACAGGAGTGAACACTGAAGCTTTCTTT
-	TRBV6-1	-	TRBJ2-1	CASSDRDPRVNEQFF	TGTGCCAGCAGTGACCGGGACCCAAGGGTCAATGAGCAGTTCTTC
few	TRBV24-1	-	TRBJ1-3	CATSDTADSGNTIYF	TGTGCCACCAGTGATACAGCTGACTCTGGAAACACCATATATTTT
few	TRBV20-1	-	TRBJ1-1	CSAREGGMNTEAFF	TGCAGTGCTAGAGAGGGAGGGATGAACACTGAAGCTTTCTTT
-	TRBV27	-	TRBJ1-2	CASSFGVGGLGGYTF	TGTGCCAGCAGTTTCGGAGTTGGCGGGTTGGGTGGCTACACCTTC
-	TRBV29-1	-	TRBJ1-1	CSVASGTLNTEAFF	TGCAGCGTTGCTTCCGGGACTCTGAACACTGAAGCTTTCTTT
many	TRBV4-1	-	TRBJ2-3	CASSQATGTDTQYF	TGCGCCAGCAGCCAGGCGACAGGCACAGATACGCAGTATTTT
-	TRBV9	-	TRBJ2-7	CASTPLRDPGSEQYF	TGTGCCAGCACCCCACTCCGGGACCCTGGCTCCGAGCAGTACTTC
-	TRBV2	TRBD1	TRBJ2-5	CATLLSEGAGETQYF	TGTGCCACCCTATTAAGCGAGGGGGCGGGAGAGACCCAGTACTTC
many	TRBV10-3	-	TRBJ1-1	CAIGVSGVTEAFF	TGTGCCATCGGGGTCTCAGGGGTGACTGAAGCTTTCTTT
few	TRBV7-3	TRBD1	TRBJ2-2	CASSSRGSGTGELFF	TGTGCCAGCAGCTCCAGGGGGTCAGGCACCGGGGAGCTGTTTTTT
-	TRBV7-3	TRBD1	TRBJ2-3	CASSKNRGVDTQYF	TGTGCCAGCAGCAAGAACAGGGGAGTGGATACGCAGTATTTT
many	TRBV12-3/TRBV12-4	TRBD1	TRBJ2-2	CASSSGTGKGTGELFF	TGTGCCAGCAGTTCGGGGACAGGGAAAGGAACCGGGGAGCTGTTTTTT
many	TRBV28	TRBD1	TRBJ1-2	CASSIGQGSYGYTF	TGTGCCAGCAGTATAGGACAGGGGAGCTATGGCTACACCTTC
many	TRBV12-3/TRBV12-4	-	TRBJ2-1	CASSLGELNNEQFF	TGTGCCAGCAGTTTAGGTGAGCTGAACAATGAGCAGTTCTTC
few	TRBV6-1	-	TRBJ1-4	CAGKVQRNEKLFF	TGTGCCGGAAAGGTGCAGCGAAATGAAAAACTGTTTTTT
-	TRBV7-2	-	TRBJ2-7	CASSLVPTRALFSSYEQYF	TGTGCCAGCAGCTTAGTTCCGACTAGAGCCTTATTCAGCTCCTACGAGCAGTACTTC
many	TRBV7-2	-	TRBJ2-2	CASRSRLVFWSGELFF	TGTGCCAGCAGGTCCAGACTAGTTTTTTGGTCCGGGGAGCTGTTTTTT
-	TRBV20-1	TRBD2	TRBJ2-7	CSAKGSGSYTYEQYF	TGCAGTGCTAAAGGTAGCGGGAGTTATACTTACGAGCAGTACTTC
many	TRBV5-1	-	TRBJ1-3	CASSLAASSSSGNTIYF	TGCGCCAGCAGCTTGGCCGCCAGTTCATCCTCTGGAAACACCATATATTTT
few	TRBV5-6	TRBD1	TRBJ2-3	CASSQGQLLNTQYF	TGTGCCAGCAGCCAGGGACAGCTACTTAATACGCAGTATTTT
-	TRBV5-1	-	TRBJ1-6	CASSLGDLGLSPLHF	TGCGCCAGCAGCTTGGGGGATCTGGGGCTTTCACCCCTCCACTTT
few	TRBV14	-	TRBJ2-3	CASSHPGPAGRRTDTQYF	TGTGCCAGCAGCCATCCCGGCCCGGCGGGGCGACGCACAGATACGCAGTATTTT
few	TRBV10-1	-	TRBJ1-6	CAISAGARNPPLHF	TGTGCCATAAGTGCGGGGGCAAGGAATCCACCCCTCCACTTT
many	TRBV29-1	-	TRBJ2-1	CSVEPSKRRDSYNEQFF	TGCAGCGTTGAACCCTCCAAGAGGAGAGACTCCTACAATGAGCAGTTCTTC
few	TRBV4-1	TRBD2	TRBJ2-5	CASSPKRASGRALQETQYF	TGCGCCAGCAGCCCAAAACGGGCTAGCGGGAGGGCCCTCCAAGAGACCCAGTACTTC
many	TRBV27	TRBD1	TRBJ1-2	CASSFSTGLGYTF	TGTGCCAGCAGTTTTTCGACAGGGTTAGGCTACACCTTC
few	TRBV10-3	TRBD2	TRBJ2-3	CAIRGAGEGKLDTQYF	TGTGCCATCAGAGGAGCGGGAGAGGGAAAGTTAGATACGCAGTATTTT
many	TRBV6-5	-	TRBJ1-2	CASSYGPKPNYGYTF	TGTGCCAGCAGTTACGGTCCAAAGCCGAACTATGGCTACACCTTC
few	TRBV20-1	TRBD1	TRBJ2-7	CSAPSETGREQYF	TGCAGTGCACCAAGCGAGACAGGGAGAGAGCAGTACTTC
many	TRBV5-1	TRBD1	TRBJ2-7	CASSQTTGFVYEQYF	TGCGCCAGCAGCCAGACGACAGGGTTTGTCTACGAGCAGTACTTC
many	TRBV28	-	TRBJ2-7	CASSLQTGRGYF	TGTGCCAGCAGTTTGCAGACAGGGCGGGGGTACTTC
-	TRBV6-1	-	TRBJ2-1	CASNQRGYNEQFF	TGTGCCAGCAATCAGAGAGGGTACAATGAGCAGTTCTTC
few	TRBV2	-	TRBJ2-1	CASSTSDSDEQFF	TGTGCCAGCAGTACCTCCGACAGTGATGAGCAGTTCTTC
many	TRBV20-1	-	TRBJ1-2	CSAPREGANGYTF	TGCAGTGCCCCCCGGGAAGGGGCGAATGGCTACACCTTC
few	TRBV30	-	TRBJ2-7	CAWSTYRISRRPGDYEQYF	TGTGCCTGGAGTACTTACCGTATAAGCCGACGGCCGGGGGACTACGAGCAGTACTTC
few	TRBV3-1	-	TRBJ2-5	CASSQDKVRGWGQETQYF	TGTGCCAGCAGCCAAGACAAGGTTAGGGGGTGGGGACAAGAGACCCAGTACTTC
-	TRBV28	-	TRBJ1-4	CASSPHRRVANEKLFF	TGTGCCAGCAGTCCACACCGCAGGGTTGCTAATGAAAAACTGTTTTTT